This T cell receptor beta chain derives from a study of persistence of HIV-infected CD4 T cells. This was the immunoSEQ version 4 assay in survey mode. Method: immunoSEQ multiplex PCR; TCRdb's copy keeps in-frame clones and lacks some. The data show 18,000 or so clones, about 84% seen once. CDR1 and CDR2 from the germline V gene are KGHDR and SFDVKD. The CDR3 covers 16 residues. The V end lost 3 bases, the J end lost 6 bases, and 16 bases lay between the germline ends. Lysates of CMV-infected fibroblasts at 10 ug/mL stimulated these cells. Sorting of responding CD4+ T cells relied on upregulated CD40 ligand together with CD69. Points on this clone: Its specificity is not known.

This sequence joins TRBV24-1 and TRBJ1-4, with D perhaps matching TRBD1 (5 bases). This sequence was found in an adult man with HIV who was CMV-seropositive. The starting material was CD4+ T cells sorted from PBMCs after approximately 19-hour stimulation, obtained from a patient who received antiretroviral therapy. In DNA, the CDR3 is TGTGCCACCAGTGATCCACGGAGGGGTTCGGATGAAAAACTGTTTTTT. It encodes CATSDPRRGSDEKLFF.